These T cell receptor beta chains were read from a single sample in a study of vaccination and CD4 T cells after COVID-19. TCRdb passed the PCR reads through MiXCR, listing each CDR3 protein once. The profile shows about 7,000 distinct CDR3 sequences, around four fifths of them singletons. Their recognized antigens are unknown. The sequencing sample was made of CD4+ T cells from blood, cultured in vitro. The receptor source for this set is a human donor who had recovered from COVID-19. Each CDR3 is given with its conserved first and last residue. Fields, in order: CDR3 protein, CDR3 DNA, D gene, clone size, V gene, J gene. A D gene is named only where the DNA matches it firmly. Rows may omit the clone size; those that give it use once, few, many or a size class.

cdr3_aa: CASSSLQVQETQYF
cdr3_nt: TGTGCCAGCAGCTCACTACAGGTCCAAGAGACCCAGTACTTC
d_call: .
clone_size: .
v_call: TRBV7-9
j_call: TRBJ2-5

cdr3_aa: CASGQTYGYTF
cdr3_nt: TGCGCCAGCGGCCAGACTTATGGCTACACCTTC
d_call: .
clone_size: medium-sized
v_call: TRBV10-2
j_call: TRBJ1-2

cdr3_aa: CATSRGGRSGQETQYF
cdr3_nt: TGTGCCACCAGCAGAGGAGGACGATCGGGACAAGAGACCCAGTACTTC
d_call: .
clone_size: .
v_call: TRBV15
j_call: TRBJ2-5

cdr3_aa: CASNQGYQPQHF
cdr3_nt: TGTGCCAGTAACCAGGGGTATCAGCCCCAGCATTTT
d_call: .
clone_size: .
v_call: TRBV19
j_call: TRBJ1-5

cdr3_aa: CSAEDRDTEAFF
cdr3_nt: TGCAGTGCTGAAGACAGGGACACTGAAGCTTTCTTT
d_call: TRBD1
clone_size: medium-sized
v_call: TRBV20-1
j_call: TRBJ1-1

cdr3_aa: CASSTRTRGPPTDTQYF
cdr3_nt: TGTGCCAGCAGCACCAGGACTAGGGGCCCGCCCACAGATACGCAGTATTTT
d_call: TRBD2
clone_size: .
v_call: TRBV7-2
j_call: TRBJ2-3

cdr3_aa: CASSPRVPQGRDTEAFF
cdr3_nt: TGTGCCAGCAGCCCGAGGGTGCCGCAGGGGCGAGACACTGAAGCTTTCTTT
d_call: .
clone_size: .
v_call: TRBV6-1
j_call: TRBJ1-1

cdr3_aa: CASSQKTGVSPLHF
cdr3_nt: TGCGCCAGCAGCCAAAAAACAGGGGTATCACCCCTCCACTTT
d_call: TRBD1
clone_size: .
v_call: TRBV4-3
j_call: TRBJ1-6

cdr3_aa: CANSEAQTGRSPLHF
cdr3_nt: TGTGCCAACAGTGAAGCACAGACAGGGAGGTCACCCCTCCACTTT
d_call: TRBD1
clone_size: .
v_call: TRBV2
j_call: TRBJ1-6

cdr3_aa: CASSPGLLETQYF
cdr3_nt: TGTGCCAGCAGCCCCGGACTCCTAGAGACCCAGTACTTC
d_call: .
clone_size: .
v_call: TRBV7-2
j_call: TRBJ2-5

cdr3_aa: CASSDRQREQYF
cdr3_nt: TGTGCCAGCAGCGATCGACAGCGCGAGCAGTACTTC
d_call: .
clone_size: once
v_call: TRBV7-9
j_call: TRBJ2-7

cdr3_aa: CASSPLGLGSHGYTF
cdr3_nt: TGTGCCAGCAGCCCCCTCGGGTTGGGATCGCATGGCTACACCTTC
d_call: .
clone_size: .
v_call: TRBV27
j_call: TRBJ1-2

cdr3_aa: CASSFGQAGNQPQHF
cdr3_nt: TGTGCCAGCAGCTTCGGACAGGCGGGGAATCAGCCCCAGCATTTT
d_call: TRBD1
clone_size: once
v_call: TRBV6-1
j_call: TRBJ1-5

cdr3_aa: CASSSTTGGFDGYTF
cdr3_nt: TGTGCCAGCAGTTCAACGACAGGGGGTTTTGATGGCTACACCTTC
d_call: TRBD1
clone_size: .
v_call: TRBV28
j_call: TRBJ1-2

cdr3_aa: CSAHKTGLRGYTF
cdr3_nt: TGCAGTGCTCATAAGACAGGGTTGAGAGGCTACACCTTC
d_call: TRBD1
clone_size: .
v_call: TRBV20-1
j_call: TRBJ1-2

cdr3_aa: CARRERELRYEQYF
cdr3_nt: TGCGCCAGACGAGAGCGGGAACTACGCTACGAGCAGTACTTC
d_call: TRBD2
clone_size: .
v_call: TRBV10-1
j_call: TRBJ2-7

cdr3_aa: CSARDSSGRLWAEFF
cdr3_nt: TGCAGTGCTAGAGATTCCAGCGGGAGATTGTGGGCGGAGTTCTTC
d_call: TRBD2
clone_size: .
v_call: TRBV20-1
j_call: TRBJ2-1

cdr3_aa: CATSFRTSGRASQDTQYF
cdr3_nt: TGTGCCACCAGTTTTAGGACTAGCGGGAGGGCCTCCCAAGATACGCAGTATTTT
d_call: TRBD2
clone_size: large
v_call: TRBV24-1
j_call: TRBJ2-3

cdr3_aa: CGASEPNTGELFF
cdr3_nt: TGTGGGGCTAGCGAACCGAACACCGGGGAGCTGTTTTTT
d_call: .
clone_size: .
v_call: TRBV28
j_call: TRBJ2-2

cdr3_aa: CASSVGPNTEAFF
cdr3_nt: TGTGCCAGCAGCGTAGGCCCTAACACTGAAGCTTTCTTT
d_call: .
clone_size: once
v_call: TRBV9
j_call: TRBJ1-1

cdr3_aa: CATSLDEKLFF
cdr3_nt: TGTGCCACCAGCCTCGACGAAAAACTGTTTTTT
d_call: .
clone_size: .
v_call: TRBV24-1
j_call: TRBJ1-4

cdr3_aa: CSARGQNRGQISEQYF
cdr3_nt: TGCAGTGCTAGAGGTCAGAACAGGGGGCAAATCTCCGAGCAGTACTTC
d_call: TRBD1
clone_size: .
v_call: TRBV20-1
j_call: TRBJ2-7

cdr3_aa: CASSDGRGSQDQPQHF
cdr3_nt: TGTGCCAGCAGCGACGGCCGGGGTTCGCAGGATCAGCCCCAGCATTTT
d_call: .
clone_size: once
v_call: TRBV9
j_call: TRBJ1-5

cdr3_aa: CASSDYSPLHF
cdr3_nt: TGTGCCAGCAGTGATTATTCGCCCCTCCACTTT
d_call: .
clone_size: .
v_call: TRBV6-1
j_call: TRBJ1-6

cdr3_aa: CSARYTGWEVNQPQHF
cdr3_nt: TGCAGTGCTAGGTATACAGGGTGGGAAGTCAATCAGCCCCAGCATTTT
d_call: .
clone_size: .
v_call: TRBV20-1
j_call: TRBJ1-5

cdr3_aa: CASSYRGRGYTF
cdr3_nt: TGTGCCAGCAGTTACCGGGGCCGCGGCTACACCTTC
d_call: .
clone_size: .
v_call: TRBV6-2/TRBV6-3
j_call: TRBJ1-2

cdr3_aa: CASRVRQGSYTF
cdr3_nt: TGTGCCAGCAGAGTTAGACAGGGAAGCTACACCTTC
d_call: TRBD1
clone_size: once
v_call: TRBV27
j_call: TRBJ1-2

cdr3_aa: CSATPGLAGRGGTDTQYF
cdr3_nt: TGCAGTGCTACCCCGGGACTAGCGGGGAGAGGGGGTACAGATACGCAGTATTTT
d_call: TRBD2
clone_size: few
v_call: TRBV20-1
j_call: TRBJ2-3

cdr3_aa: CASSHPTGNEQFF
cdr3_nt: TGTGCCAGCAGCCACCCCACAGGGAATGAGCAGTTCTTC
d_call: .
clone_size: .
v_call: TRBV7-8
j_call: TRBJ2-1

cdr3_aa: CASSFVGAGNQPQHF
cdr3_nt: TGTGCCAGCAGCTTCGTAGGGGCGGGCAATCAGCCCCAGCATTTT
d_call: .
clone_size: few
v_call: TRBV12-3/TRBV12-4
j_call: TRBJ1-5

cdr3_aa: CASSLAGAGASREQYF
cdr3_nt: TGTGCCAGCAGCTTAGCAGGGGCGGGAGCGTCCCGCGAGCAGTACTTC
d_call: TRBD2
clone_size: few
v_call: TRBV7-2
j_call: TRBJ2-7

cdr3_aa: CASSLVDITEAFF
cdr3_nt: TGTGCCAGCAGCTTGGTGGATATCACTGAAGCTTTCTTT
d_call: .
clone_size: .
v_call: TRBV5-6
j_call: TRBJ1-1

cdr3_aa: CASSLSAVSNSPLHF
cdr3_nt: TGTGCCAGCAGCTTAAGTGCAGTCTCTAATTCACCCCTCCACTTT
d_call: .
clone_size: .
v_call: TRBV7-9
j_call: TRBJ1-6

cdr3_aa: CSARDATSGSYTTNEQFF
cdr3_nt: TGCAGTGCTAGAGATGCGACTAGCGGGAGCTACACAACCAATGAGCAGTTCTTC
d_call: TRBD2
clone_size: .
v_call: TRBV20-1
j_call: TRBJ2-1

cdr3_aa: CASRYGQGRLTYGYTF
cdr3_nt: TGTGCCAGCAGATACGGACAAGGACGACTTACGTATGGCTACACCTTC
d_call: .
clone_size: .
v_call: TRBV6-5
j_call: TRBJ1-2

cdr3_aa: CASSPRQDHLSGYTF
cdr3_nt: TGTGCCAGCAGCCCAAGACAGGACCACCTCTCTGGCTACACCTTC
d_call: .
clone_size: once
v_call: TRBV7-8
j_call: TRBJ1-2

cdr3_aa: CASRPGTISSGELFF
cdr3_nt: TGTGCCAGCCGTCCCGGGACTATCTCGTCCGGGGAGCTGTTTTTT
d_call: TRBD2
clone_size: .
v_call: TRBV2
j_call: TRBJ2-2

cdr3_aa: CASSSAGGGSYEQYF
cdr3_nt: TGTGCCAGCAGCTCCGCTGGCGGGGGCTCCTACGAGCAGTACTTC
d_call: TRBD2
clone_size: .
v_call: TRBV6-2/TRBV6-3
j_call: TRBJ2-7

cdr3_aa: CASSKTGADTQYF
cdr3_nt: TGTGCCAGCAGCAAGACAGGGGCAGATACGCAGTATTTT
d_call: TRBD1
clone_size: once
v_call: TRBV11-3
j_call: TRBJ2-3

cdr3_aa: CSARSSQPQHF
cdr3_nt: TGCAGTGCTAGAAGTTCCCAGCCCCAGCATTTT
d_call: .
clone_size: .
v_call: TRBV20-1
j_call: TRBJ1-5

cdr3_aa: CASSFREGNQPQHF
cdr3_nt: TGTGCCAGCAGTTTCAGGGAGGGAAATCAGCCCCAGCATTTT
d_call: .
clone_size: .
v_call: TRBV27
j_call: TRBJ1-5

cdr3_aa: CASSTPPNQPQHF
cdr3_nt: TGTGCCAGCAGCACCCCCCCCAATCAGCCCCAGCATTTT
d_call: .
clone_size: few
v_call: TRBV7-2
j_call: TRBJ1-5

cdr3_aa: CASSTWTGSSTEAFF
cdr3_nt: TGTGCCAGCAGTACGTGGACAGGGAGCTCCACTGAAGCTTTCTTT
d_call: TRBD1
clone_size: .
v_call: TRBV27
j_call: TRBJ1-1

cdr3_aa: CSASRAGGTDTQYF
cdr3_nt: TGCAGTGCTAGCCGGGCGGGAGGAACAGATACGCAGTATTTT
d_call: TRBD2
clone_size: few
v_call: TRBV20-1
j_call: TRBJ2-3

cdr3_aa: CASSLGSWGTQPQHF
cdr3_nt: TGTGCCAGCAGCTTAGGGTCATGGGGGACTCAGCCCCAGCATTTT
d_call: .
clone_size: .
v_call: TRBV7-9
j_call: TRBJ1-5

cdr3_aa: CASSVWVNTEAFF
cdr3_nt: TGTGCCAGCAGTGTCTGGGTTAACACTGAAGCTTTCTTT
d_call: .
clone_size: .
v_call: TRBV6-4
j_call: TRBJ1-1

cdr3_aa: CASSVGQRSYNEQFF
cdr3_nt: TGTGCCAGCAGTGTAGGACAGCGCTCCTACAATGAGCAGTTCTTC
d_call: .
clone_size: .
v_call: TRBV6-1
j_call: TRBJ2-1

cdr3_aa: CASSPGQGGTGELFF
cdr3_nt: TGTGCCAGCAGTCCTGGACAGGGGGGTACCGGGGAGCTGTTTTTT
d_call: TRBD1
clone_size: once
v_call: TRBV6-2/TRBV6-3
j_call: TRBJ2-2

cdr3_aa: CASSLGGGRDSSPLHF
cdr3_nt: TGTGCCAGCAGCCTCGGTGGGGGGCGTGACTCTTCACCCCTCCACTTT
d_call: .
clone_size: .
v_call: TRBV28
j_call: TRBJ1-6

cdr3_aa: CASSLFSQPQHF
cdr3_nt: TGTGCCAGCAGCTTGTTCAGTCAGCCCCAGCATTTT
d_call: .
clone_size: .
v_call: TRBV5-6
j_call: TRBJ1-5

cdr3_aa: CASTSGDRHYGYTF
cdr3_nt: TGTGCCAGCACCTCTGGGGACAGGCACTATGGCTACACCTTC
d_call: TRBD1
clone_size: few
v_call: TRBV7-9
j_call: TRBJ1-2

cdr3_aa: CSAPGQGRGEKLFF
cdr3_nt: TGCAGTGCTCCCGGACAGGGCCGAGGTGAAAAACTGTTTTTT
d_call: TRBD1
clone_size: .
v_call: TRBV20-1
j_call: TRBJ1-4

cdr3_aa: CASSYSRNQPQHF
cdr3_nt: TGTGCCAGCAGTTACTCGAGGAATCAGCCCCAGCATTTT
d_call: .
clone_size: .
v_call: TRBV6-2/TRBV6-3
j_call: TRBJ1-5